A selection of T cell receptor beta chains follows, all from one sample in a study of T-cell reconstitution after alpha-beta-depleted transplantation in children. TCRdb used MiXCR to reprocess the PCR reads, holding one entry per CDR3 protein. The sample carries 500,000 to 750,000 distinct CDR3 sequences, about an eighth recorded once. The sequencing used PBMCs, mostly from graft donor cells, collected 360 days after TCRalphabeta/CD19-depleted stem cell transplant. These receptors all stem from a male patient under 18 who had a stem cell transplant for acute myeloid leukemia, so the T cells may come from the graft donor. The CDR3 runs from the conserved cysteine through the conserved F or W. A D gene is named only where the DNA matches it firmly. Clone size, where shown, is once, few, many, or a class for clones that have expanded.

clone_size,d_call,v_call,j_call,cdr3_nt,cdr3_aa
many,TRBD2,TRBV24-1,TRBJ2-3,TGTGCCACCGCTAGCGGGAGGATTAGCACAGATACGCAGTATTTT,CATASGRISTDTQYF
NA,NA,TRBV29-1,TRBJ2-7,TGCAGCGTTGACCCTGAACGCAGCGAGTTTCACGAGCAGTACTTC,CSVDPERSEFHEQYF
few,TRBD1,TRBV5-5,TRBJ2-7,TGTGCCAGCAGCGGACCAACAGGGGCGGACGAGCAGTACTTC,CASSGPTGADEQYF
NA,NA,TRBV6-5,TRBJ2-7,TGTGCCAGCAGTTACGGGCCGGGGGCGCGGGAGCAGTACTTC,CASSYGPGAREQYF
many,TRBD1,TRBV12-3/TRBV12-4,TRBJ1-5,TGTGCCAGCAGTTCCACCGCTCAGGGGGTAACCCAGCATTTT,CASSSTAQGVTQHF
NA,TRBD2,TRBV7-6,TRBJ2-7,TGTGCCAGCAGCTTAGGGCGCGGGAGGGTGGCCTACGAGCAGTACTTC,CASSLGRGRVAYEQYF
NA,NA,TRBV6-5,TRBJ2-1,TGTGCCAGCAGTTCCCGCGACTCTTCCAGGCCCTTAAATGAGCAGTTCTTC,CASSSRDSSRPLNEQFF
NA,TRBD1,TRBV11-2,TRBJ2-2,TGTGCCAGCAGCCCGGACAGGGGGCGTTCCGGGGAGCTGTTTTTT,CASSPDRGRSGELFF
many,NA,TRBV7-8,TRBJ2-1,TGTGCCAGCAGCTTAAGGATGCTCCGGGCCTCCTACAATGAGCAGTTCTTC,CASSLRMLRASYNEQFF
many,TRBD2,TRBV7-8,TRBJ2-1,TGTGCCAGCAGCTTGGGGCTAGCGGGAATAAATGAGCAGTTCTTC,CASSLGLAGINEQFF